This is a list of T cell receptor beta chains from one sample in a study of cytomegalovirus exposure and HLA in healthy donors. This table comes from immunoSEQ multiplex PCR, and its TCRdb copy is limited to in-frame clones, with some not included. The table includes some 97,000 clones, approximately 77% detected once. The specimen sequenced was PBMCs. The receptors originated from a male donor in good health and CMV-seropositive. CDR3s include the opening cysteine and the closing phenylalanine or tryptophan.

v_gene,j_gene,CDR3aa
TRBV28,TRBJ2-3,CASTEGLAGDTDTQYF
TRBV7-9,TRBJ1-1,CASSARQGTEAFF
TRBV9,TRBJ1-1,CASSPGINTEAFF
TRBV2,TRBJ1-5,CASSEVEGFSQPQHF
TRBV5-1,TRBJ1-2,CASSFRGPDYGYTF
TRBV25-1,TRBJ1-6,CASSDAPRAWVNSPLHF
TRBV7-9,TRBJ2-5,CASSSRRLGTGSETQYF
TRBV28,TRBJ2-1,CASSSRVREQFF
TRBV7-2,TRBJ2-3,CASTPQGISTDTQYF
TRBV13,TRBJ2-1,CASSLGTGPRNNEQFF
TRBV7-2,TRBJ1-5,CASSLGGGPSNQPQHF
TRBV19,TRBJ1-4,CASSAGQTTRTNEKLFF
TRBV7-2,TRBJ1-2,CASSMDSPYGYTF
TRBV7-9,TRBJ2-7,CASSFWDRDGEQYF
TRBV7-2,TRBJ2-5,CASSLASGQETQYF
TRBV5-1,TRBJ1-1,CASSNAWDSTGASTEAFF
TRBV11-2,TRBJ1-2,CASSVTGNYGYTF
TRBV6-5,TRBJ1-3,CASSYGGQGENTIYF
TRBV7-9,TRBJ2-1,CASSPWQATGEQFF
TRBV5-1,TRBJ2-5,CASSRDSQETQYF
TRBV19,TRBJ2-1,CASTTGLGIGDEQFF
TRBV5-1,TRBJ1-4,CASSEGTGLEKLFF
TRBV29-1,TRBJ2-7,CSVETTGSSYEQYF
TRBV10-3,TRBJ2-5,CAISETLVQETQYF
TRBV2,TRBJ2-1,CASRRTENEFYNEQFF
TRBV5-1,TRBJ1-2,CASSGGQRVAGAYGYTF
TRBV6-1,TRBJ2-7,CVSSRTGGGYEQYF
TRBV11-3,TRBJ1-2,CASSDPRDSNYGYTF
TRBV7-2,TRBJ2-7,CASSSPGSTYEQYF
TRBV7-8,TRBJ2-5,CASSLALLPLAGPHRARQTQYF
TRBV5-6,TRBJ1-6,CASSSGLGTYNSPLHF
TRBV5-6,TRBJ1-5,CASSFWGGNQPQHF
TRBV6-4,TRBJ2-6,CASSSGPGANVLTF
TRBV7-9,TRBJ2-2,CASSLGGQGRTGELFF
TRBV6-1,TRBJ2-5,CASSVRGGAKETQYF
TRBV4-3,TRBJ1-2,CASSPDREGGYTF
TRBV4-3,TRBJ1-2,CASSPRIGPYGYTF
TRBV13,TRBJ2-3,CASSLQVDTQYF
TRBV27,TRBJ2-2,CASSNRANTGELFF
TRBV15,TRBJ2-5,CATSRDPPRTGGTQYF
TRBV7-9,TRBJ1-4,CASSSTGQTTNEKLFF
TRBV15,TRBJ1-2,CATSRAGYGTQLNYGYTF
TRBV7-8,TRBJ1-2,CASSLAAGLRKLAYGYTF
TRBV28,TRBJ1-2,CASSFTGSGTF
TRBV30,TRBJ1-6,CAWSVPRVGNSPLHF
TRBV6-1,TRBJ2-5,CASSDVGTGWETQYF
TRBV4-3,TRBJ2-7,CASSQAFLYSYEQYF
TRBV4-1,TRBJ1-4,CASSHLASTTNEKLFF
TRBV5-6,TRBJ2-1,CASSGGQWNEQFF
TRBV27,TRBJ2-4,CASSSRDRPNIQYF
TRBV7-2,TRBJ2-5,CASTPGTAQETQYF
TRBV6-1,TRBJ1-2,CASSEAGANGYTF
TRBV29-1,TRBJ1-6,CSVAWAKWNQASIYNSPLHF
TRBV5-4,TRBJ1-5,CASSYGTGLTQPQHF